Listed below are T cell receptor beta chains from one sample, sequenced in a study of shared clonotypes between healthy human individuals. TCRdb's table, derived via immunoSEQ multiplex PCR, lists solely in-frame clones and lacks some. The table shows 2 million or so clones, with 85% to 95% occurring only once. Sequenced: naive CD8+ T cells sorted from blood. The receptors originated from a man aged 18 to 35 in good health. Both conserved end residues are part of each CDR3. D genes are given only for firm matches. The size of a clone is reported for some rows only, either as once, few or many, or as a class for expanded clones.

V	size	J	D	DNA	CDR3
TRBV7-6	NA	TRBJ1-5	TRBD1	TGTGCCAGCAGCCCCGGGACAGCCCTGCCTCAGCCCCAGCATTTT	CASSPGTALPQPQHF
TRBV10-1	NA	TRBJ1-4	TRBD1	TGCGCCAGCAGTGAAGGGGGCAGCACTAATGAAAAACTGTTTTTT	CASSEGGSTNEKLFF
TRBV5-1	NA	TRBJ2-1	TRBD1	TGCGCCAGCAGCTTGTCAGGACAGGGGTTAGGACAGTTCTTC	CASSLSGQGLGQFF
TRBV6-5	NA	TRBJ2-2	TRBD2	TGTGCCGCTTCGGGGGGTTCGGACGGGGAGCTGTTTTTT	CAASGGSDGELFF
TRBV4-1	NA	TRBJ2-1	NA	TGCGCCAGCAGCCTCGGAGTAGAAAGCTCCTACAATGAGCAGTTCTTC	CASSLGVESSYNEQFF
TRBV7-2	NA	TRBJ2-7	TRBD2	TGTGCCAGCAGCCCACGGGGGGAGTATCCCTACGAGCAGTACTTC	CASSPRGEYPYEQYF
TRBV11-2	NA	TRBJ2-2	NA	TGTGCCAGCAGCTTAGACCGGGGCACCGGGGAGCTGTTTTTT	CASSLDRGTGELFF
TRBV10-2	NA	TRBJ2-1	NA	TGCGCCAGCAGTGATTCTGTGCACTCCTACAATGAGCAGTTCTTC	CASSDSVHSYNEQFF
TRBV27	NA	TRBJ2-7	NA	TGTGCCAGCAAACTGACAGCGTACTCCTACGAGCAGTACTTC	CASKLTAYSYEQYF
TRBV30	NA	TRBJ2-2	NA	TGTGCCTGGAGTGCCCCTGGGGTACCGGTGGATTCGAACACCGGGGAGCTGTTTTTT	CAWSAPGVPVDSNTGELFF
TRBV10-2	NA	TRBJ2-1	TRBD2	TGCGCCAGCGCGGGACTAGCGGTCAATGAGCAGTTCTTC	CASAGLAVNEQFF
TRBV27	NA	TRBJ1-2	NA	TGTGCCAGCAGTACCCTCACTCAGGGTGATGGCTACACCTTC	CASSTLTQGDGYTF
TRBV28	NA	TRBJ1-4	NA	TGTGCCAGCAGTTTACTGGTTGCAACTAATGAAAAACTGTTTTTT	CASSLLVATNEKLFF
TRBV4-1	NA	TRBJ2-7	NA	TGCGCCAGCAGCCAAGCTAAGGGGTACGAGCAGTACTTC	CASSQAKGYEQYF
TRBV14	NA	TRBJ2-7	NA	TGTGCCAGCAGCCAAGGGGCGGCGGGTGCCTACTACGAGCAGTACTTC	CASSQGAAGAYYEQYF
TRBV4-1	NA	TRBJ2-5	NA	TGCGCCAGCAGCCCACGGGACGTAGGGGAGACCCAGTACTTC	CASSPRDVGETQYF
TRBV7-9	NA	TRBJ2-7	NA	TGTGCCAGCGGCGGGGGCCCGAGCTCCTACGAGCAGTACTTC	CASGGGPSSYEQYF
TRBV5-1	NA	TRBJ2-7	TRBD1	TGCGCCAGCAGCTTGCTGGACAGGGGAAGCGAGCAGTACTTC	CASSLLDRGSEQYF
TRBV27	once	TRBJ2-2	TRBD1	TGTGCCAGCAGTTTGGGACAGGGGATTGTTGGCGGGGAGCTGTTTTTT	CASSLGQGIVGGELFF
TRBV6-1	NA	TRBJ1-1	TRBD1	TGTGCCAGCAGCGCAGGGGGCGAGGACACTGAAGCTTTCTTT	CASSAGGEDTEAFF
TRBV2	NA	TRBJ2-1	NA	TGTGCCAGCAAAGTCTTTGGTCTCGGAGACAATGAGCAGTTCTTC	CASKVFGLGDNEQFF
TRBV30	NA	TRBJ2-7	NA	TGTGCCTGGAGTGTTAGTTACGAGCAGTACTTC	CAWSVSYEQYF
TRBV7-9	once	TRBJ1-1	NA	TGTGCCAGCAGCCCCGCTAGTAGGGCCACGAACACTGAAGCTTTCTTT	CASSPASRATNTEAFF
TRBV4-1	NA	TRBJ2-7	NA	TGCGCCAGCAGCCAAGGTCTTGTCGTGGAGGGCGAGCAGTACTTC	CASSQGLVVEGEQYF
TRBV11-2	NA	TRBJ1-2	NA	TGTGCCAGCAGCTTAGATCTTGGGGCCTCTGGCTACACCTTC	CASSLDLGASGYTF
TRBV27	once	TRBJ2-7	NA	TGTGCCAGCAGTTTCGGGCAGTTCTACGAGCAGTACTTC	CASSFGQFYEQYF
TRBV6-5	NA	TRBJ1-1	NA	TGTGCCAGCAGGGGCAGTCGGTACATGAACACTGAAGCTTTCTTT	CASRGSRYMNTEAFF
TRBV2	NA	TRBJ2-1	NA	TGTGCCAGCACCTCGGAGCGGGTGAGCTCCTACAATGAGCAGTTCTTC	CASTSERVSSYNEQFF
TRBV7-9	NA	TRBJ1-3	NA	TGTGCCAGCAGTCCACAGGGCTCTGGAAACACCATATATTTT	CASSPQGSGNTIYF
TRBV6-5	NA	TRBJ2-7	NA	TGTGCCAGCAGCCGGAATCAGGGAGGCGAGCAGTACTTC	CASSRNQGGEQYF
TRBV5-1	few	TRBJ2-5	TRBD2	TGCGCCAGCAGTGCCGGGACTAGCATCTCAGAGACCCAGTACTTC	CASSAGTSISETQYF
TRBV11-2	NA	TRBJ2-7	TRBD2	TGTGCCAGCAGCTTAGAATATAGCGGGAGCTACGAGCAGTACTTC	CASSLEYSGSYEQYF
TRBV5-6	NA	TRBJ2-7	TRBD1	TGTGCCAGCAGCCAGGGGGCTACCTACGAGCAGTACTTC	CASSQGATYEQYF